A selection of T cell receptor beta chains follows, all from one sample in a study of blood T cell repertoires in COVID-19. Clones were read by immunoSEQ multiplex PCR, and TCRdb kept only the in-frame ones, dropping some. The data contain almost 350,000 clones, roughly nine tenths of them singletons. Sequencing was performed on peripheral blood. These receptors all stem from a woman between 55 and 75 years old with COVID-19, enrolled during active disease. Both conserved end residues are part of each CDR3. Fields, in order: D gene, V gene, J gene, clone size, CDR3 protein, CDR3 DNA. D genes are given only for firm matches. Only some rows state a clone size, as once, few, many or a class for expanded clones.

TRBD1	TRBV18	TRBJ1-1	.	CASSPDQGAPEAFF	TGTGCCAGCTCACCAGACCAGGGGGCACCTGAAGCTTTCTTT
TRBD1	TRBV5-1	TRBJ1-1	.	CASSLGQGLIAEAFF	TGCGCCAGCAGCTTGGGACAGGGGTTGATAGCTGAAGCTTTCTTT
.	TRBV6-5	TRBJ2-7	.	CASSYAGTRLYEQYF	TGTGCCAGCAGTTACGCTGGGACACGCCTTTACGAGCAGTACTTC
TRBD1	TRBV6-2/TRBV6-3	TRBJ1-1	.	CASSLDRDTEAFF	TGTGCCAGCAGCCTGGACAGGGACACTGAAGCTTTCTTT
TRBD1	TRBV7-8	TRBJ1-2	.	CASSLLGTGPNYGYTF	TGTGCCAGCAGCTTACTAGGGACAGGCCCCAACTATGGCTACACCTTC
.	TRBV5-1	TRBJ2-3	.	CASSLVPSTDTQYF	TGCGCCAGCAGCTTGGTTCCGAGCACAGATACGCAGTATTTT
TRBD1	TRBV11-2	TRBJ1-4	.	CASTWTGGATNEKLFF	TGTGCCAGCACCTGGACAGGAGGTGCAACTAATGAAAAACTGTTTTTT
.	TRBV28	TRBJ1-5	.	CASSSRGLGNQPQHF	TGTGCCAGCAGCTCCCGAGGGTTGGGCAATCAGCCCCAGCATTTT
.	TRBV12-3/TRBV12-4	TRBJ2-3	few	CASRIGAADTQYF	TGTGCCAGCAGAATTGGGGCTGCGGATACGCAGTATTTT
TRBD2	TRBV12-3/TRBV12-4	TRBJ2-1	.	CASSPSGGNEQFF	TGTGCCAGCAGCCCCAGCGGGGGGAATGAGCAGTTCTTC
.	TRBV6-1	TRBJ1-3	.	CASSDGTGIGNTIYF	TGTGCCAGCAGTGACGGAACAGGGATCGGAAACACCATATATTTT
.	TRBV5-5	TRBJ1-4	few	CASSFGGGWMGEEKLFF	TGTGCCAGCAGCTTTGGTGGCGGTTGGATGGGTGAAGAAAAACTGTTTTTT
.	TRBV10-3	TRBJ2-3	.	CAIRGGQAMADTQYF	TGTGCCATCAGGGGCGGGCAAGCAATGGCAGATACGCAGTATTTT
.	TRBV4-1	TRBJ1-4	.	CASSQDRGSEKLFF	TGCGCCAGCAGCCAAGATCGGGGAAGTGAAAAACTGTTTTTT
TRBD1	TRBV28	TRBJ2-2	.	CASSFLGTGLPGELFF	TGTGCCAGCAGTTTTCTCGGGACAGGGCTTCCAGGGGAGCTGTTTTTT
TRBD2	TRBV11-2	TRBJ2-1	.	CASSSPSGGLYNEQFF	TGTGCCAGCAGCTCGCCTAGCGGGGGGCTATACAATGAGCAGTTCTTC
.	TRBV18	TRBJ1-4	.	CASSREGLGEKLFF	TGTGCCAGCTCACGGGAGGGGCTGGGTGAAAAACTGTTTTTT
.	TRBV7-8	TRBJ2-5	few	CASSPTERGIETQYF	TGTGCCAGCAGCCCAACGGAGCGAGGGATAGAGACCCAGTACTTC
.	TRBV6-5	TRBJ1-2	.	CASSYLQGLGGYTF	TGTGCCAGCAGTTACCTCCAGGGGCTCGGAGGCTACACCTTC
TRBD1	TRBV12-5	TRBJ1-1	few	CASAPQGGETEAFF	TGTGCTAGTGCCCCCCAGGGGGGTGAGACTGAAGCTTTCTTT
.	TRBV7-8	TRBJ1-4	.	CASSLDSKDEKLFF	TGTGCCAGCAGCTTGGACAGTAAAGATGAAAAACTGTTTTTT
TRBD1	TRBV6-5	TRBJ1-5	.	CASSRDRESQPQHF	TGTGCCAGCAGTAGGGACAGGGAAAGTCAGCCCCAGCATTTT
TRBD1	TRBV2	TRBJ1-2	.	CASILIRDRGGYTF	TGTGCCAGCATCCTTATCCGGGACAGAGGGGGCTACACCTTC
.	TRBV4-1	TRBJ1-5	few	CASSHGGAVNQPQHF	TGCGCCAGCAGCCACGGGGGGGCAGTTAATCAGCCCCAGCATTTT
.	TRBV6-5	TRBJ1-2	.	CASSYSQGTYGYTF	TGTGCCAGCAGTTACTCGCAGGGAACCTATGGCTACACCTTC
.	TRBV5-1	TRBJ2-7	.	CASSLGVKGEQYF	TGCGCCAGCAGCTTGGGGGTGAAGGGGGAGCAGTACTTC
.	TRBV5-1	TRBJ2-5	.	CASSLGGAEGTQYF	TGCGCCAGCAGCTTGGGGGGCGCGGAAGGGACCCAGTACTTC
TRBD1	TRBV18	TRBJ1-2	.	CASSTGQGLYGYTF	TGTGCCAGCTCAACGGGACAGGGCCTCTATGGCTACACCTTC
.	TRBV12-3/TRBV12-4	TRBJ1-1	.	CASSLHRNTEAFF	TGTGCCAGCAGTTTACACAGGAACACTGAAGCTTTCTTT
.	TRBV3-1/TRBV3-2	TRBJ1-4	.	CASNTAGEKLFF	TGTGCCAGCAACACAGCAGGAGAAAAACTGTTTTTT
TRBD2	TRBV28	TRBJ2-3	.	CASSSSGAGGLADTQYF	TGTGCCAGCAGTAGTTCAGGAGCGGGGGGGCTAGCAGATACGCAGTATTTT
TRBD1	TRBV4-1	TRBJ1-6	.	CASSQARGQAHSPLHF	TGCGCCAGCAGCCAAGCGAGAGGACAGGCCCATTCACCCCTCCACTTT
TRBD2	TRBV4-2	TRBJ2-1	.	CASSQWEAGGEFF	TGTGCCAGCAGCCAGTGGGAGGCGGGGGGGGAGTTCTTC
.	TRBV18	TRBJ2-5	.	CASSPPQGGETQYF	TGTGCCAGCTCACCACCACAGGGAGGGGAGACCCAGTACTTC
.	TRBV7-2	TRBJ1-4	.	CASSNRAGEKLFF	TGTGCCAGCAGCAACAGGGCAGGCGAAAAACTGTTTTTT
.	TRBV6-5	TRBJ2-3	.	CASSYVRGTTDTQYF	TGTGCCAGCAGTTACGTCCGGGGGACCACAGATACGCAGTATTTT
.	TRBV7-9	TRBJ2-5	once	CASSLWAGEETQYF	TGTGCCAGCAGCTTATGGGCAGGGGAAGAGACCCAGTACTTC
.	TRBV10-3	TRBJ1-2	.	CAISDGVGGYGYTF	TGTGCCATCAGTGATGGGGTAGGAGGTTATGGCTACACCTTC
TRBD1	TRBV6-1	TRBJ1-6	.	CASSEETGGRQGAPLHF	TGTGCCAGCAGTGAGGAGACAGGGGGCCGGCAAGGAGCACCCCTCCACTTT
.	TRBV18	TRBJ1-1	.	CASSPRRDEAFF	TGTGCCAGCTCACCTCGGAGGGATGAAGCTTTCTTT
.	TRBV18	TRBJ2-1	.	CASSPPTGGGDNEQFF	TGTGCCAGCTCACCACCGACGGGTGGAGGTGACAATGAGCAGTTCTTC
.	TRBV27	TRBJ1-5	.	CASSTGSNQPQHF	TGTGCCAGCAGTACAGGGTCCAATCAGCCCCAGCATTTT
TRBD1	TRBV4-1	TRBJ1-1	.	CASSHLPGTGLDTEAFF	TGCGCCAGCAGCCACCTTCCCGGGACAGGTTTGGACACTGAAGCTTTCTTT
TRBD1	TRBV5-1	TRBJ1-2	.	CASSLTGAEYTNYGYTF	TGCGCCAGCAGCTTGACAGGGGCTGAATACACTAACTATGGCTACACCTTC
.	TRBV18	TRBJ1-1	.	CASSLSVPGVVNTEAFF	TGTGCCAGCTCACTAAGTGTTCCAGGGGTTGTGAACACTGAAGCTTTCTTT
.	TRBV25-1	TRBJ1-6	.	CASSTPWGRLHSPLHF	TGTGCCAGCAGTACCCCGTGGGGCCGTCTACATTCACCCCTCCACTTT
.	TRBV3-1/TRBV3-2	TRBJ1-1	.	CASSQGHMNTEAFF	TGTGCCAGCAGCCAAGGTCACATGAACACTGAAGCTTTCTTT
TRBD2	TRBV9	TRBJ2-2	.	CASSVGLAGGLNTGELFF	TGTGCCAGCAGCGTAGGACTAGCGGGGGGCTTGAACACCGGGGAGCTGTTTTTT
.	TRBV2	TRBJ2-1	.	CASALANEQFF	TGTGCCAGTGCCTTAGCCAATGAGCAGTTCTTC
.	TRBV6-5	TRBJ1-2	.	CASRRDGAGDGYTF	TGTGCCAGCAGGAGAGATGGGGCTGGGGATGGCTACACCTTC
TRBD1	TRBV5-8	TRBJ1-6	.	CASGRTGGVNNSPLHF	TGTGCCAGCGGCCGGACAGGGGGCGTTAATAATTCACCCCTCCACTTT
TRBD1	TRBV7-8	TRBJ1-3	once	CASRDRVSGNTIYF	TGTGCCAGCAGGGACAGGGTATCCGGAAACACCATATATTTT
.	TRBV25-1	TRBJ2-7	once	CASSETRGDYEQYF	TGTGCCAGCAGTGAAACGCGGGGCGATTACGAGCAGTACTTC
TRBD1	TRBV5-1	TRBJ1-3	.	CASGTTGGNTIYF	TGCGCCAGCGGCACGACAGGGGGAAACACCATATATTTT
TRBD1	TRBV7-6	TRBJ1-6	.	CASSPAGTGESPLHF	TGTGCCAGCAGCCCCGCTGGGACAGGGGAATCACCCCTCCACTTT
TRBD2	TRBV2	TRBJ2-1	.	CASSGSSGGAGEQFF	TGTGCCAGCAGTGGCAGTAGCGGGGGGGCCGGAGAGCAGTTCTTC
TRBD1	TRBV6-5	TRBJ1-1	.	CASSDRGEGPEAFF	TGTGCCAGCAGCGACAGGGGTGAGGGACCTGAAGCTTTCTTT
.	TRBV5-6	TRBJ1-2	.	CASSPAQPDFYGYTF	TGTGCCAGCAGCCCGGCGCAGCCGGACTTCTATGGCTACACCTTC
.	TRBV11-2	TRBJ2-4	.	CASSQREALLAKNIQYF	TGTGCCAGCAGCCAGAGAGAGGCCCTTCTAGCCAAAAACATTCAGTACTTC